The TCR beta chain under discussion was sequenced for a study of PD-1 blockade in classical Hodgkin lymphoma. Broader study findings: CD4+ but not CD8+ TCR diversity rose significantly by C4D1. Relapsed/refractory patients reportedly had lower baseline diversity than newly diagnosed patients. The baseline diversity of complete responders showed similarity to that of newly diagnosed patients. Differences between repertoires have undefined causes, possibly disease activity or prior therapy.

Some clones are missing from TCRdb's copy, which holds only in-frame ones; the method was immunoSEQ multiplex PCR. Altogether tens of thousands of clones are present, roughly 90% being singletons, with the ten largest covering 9.7%. With respect to this clone: Its target is not known.

V was cut by 5 bases and J by 3 bases, with 5 bases left in between. Germline CDR1 and CDR2: SGHAT and FQNNGV. The CDR3 has 11 residues. Relapses following autologous stem cell transplantation were seen in all patients, with brentuximab vedotin exposure varying. Sequencing used peripheral blood mononuclear cells (PBMCs), obtained at baseline. V is TRBV11-2 and J is TRBJ2-7; the D is unclear. This receptor was identified in a human donor with classical Hodgkin lymphoma. Written as DNA, the CDR3 is TGTGCCAGCAGCCCCCTCTACGAGCAGTACTTC. This encodes CASSPLYEQYF.